The 2 T cell receptor beta chains presented below share a single source sample, sequenced in a study of CD8 T cells in Susac syndrome. Random-hexamer reverse transcription was applied to about 0.45 to 1 ug RNA. Via MiXCR, TCRdb re-called the immunoSEQ multiplex PCR reads, giving one row per CDR3 protein. This sample yields nearly 200,000 distinct CDR3 sequences, of which 90% to 95% are seen a single time; approximately 0.097% belongs to the top ten. What was sequenced was CD4+ T cells from PBMCs. The receptors derive from a human donor with multiple sclerosis.

This CDR3 reads CASSIDWVQPQHF. CDR3 nucleotides: TGTGCCAGTAGTATCGACTGGGTTCAGCCCCAGCATTTT. This chain uses TRBV19 with TRBJ1-5, with D unresolved. V dropped 3 bases and J dropped 6 bases, with 9 bases sitting between them. CDR1 is LNHDA, CDR2 SQIVND, per germline (reference sequence). The CDR3 runs to 13 residues.

The chain combines TRBV7-8 with TRBJ1-5; 8 positions match TRBD1. V was pared by 5 bases and J by 7 bases, with 7 bases of the junction left unmatched. Per the germline V gene, CDR1 is SGHVS and CDR2 is FQNEAQ. The CDR3 is 14 residues long. The CDR3 DNA follows: TGTGCCAGCAGCAAGGGACAGGCGGGACAGCCCCAGCATTTT. This codes for CASSKGQAGQPQHF.